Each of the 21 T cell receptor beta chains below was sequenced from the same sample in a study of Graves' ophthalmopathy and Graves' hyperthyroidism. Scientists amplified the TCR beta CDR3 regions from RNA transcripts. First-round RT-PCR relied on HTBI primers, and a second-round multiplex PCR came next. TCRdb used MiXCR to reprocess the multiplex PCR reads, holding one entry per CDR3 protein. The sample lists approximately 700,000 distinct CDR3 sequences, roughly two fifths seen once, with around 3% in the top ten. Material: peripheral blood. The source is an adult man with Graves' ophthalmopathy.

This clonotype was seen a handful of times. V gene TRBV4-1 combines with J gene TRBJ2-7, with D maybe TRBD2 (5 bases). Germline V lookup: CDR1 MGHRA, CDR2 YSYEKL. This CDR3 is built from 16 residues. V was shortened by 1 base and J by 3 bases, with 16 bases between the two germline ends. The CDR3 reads CASSQAGMVRLYEQYF. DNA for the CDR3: TGCGCCAGCAGCCAAGCCGGGATGGTCAGGCTCTACGAGCAGTACTTC.

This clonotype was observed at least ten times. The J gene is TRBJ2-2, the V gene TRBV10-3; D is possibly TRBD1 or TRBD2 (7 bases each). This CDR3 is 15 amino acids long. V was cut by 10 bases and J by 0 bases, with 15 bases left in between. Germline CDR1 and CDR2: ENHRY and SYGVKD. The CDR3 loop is CATAGGAPNTGELFF. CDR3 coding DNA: TGTGCCACTGCAGGGGGGGCACCGAACACCGGGGAGCTGTTTTTT.

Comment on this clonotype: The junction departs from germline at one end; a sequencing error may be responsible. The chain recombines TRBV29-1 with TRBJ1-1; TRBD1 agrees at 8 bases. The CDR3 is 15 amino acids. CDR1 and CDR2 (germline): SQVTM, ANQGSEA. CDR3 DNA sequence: TGCAGCGTTGGGACAGGGATGGTCTTGAACACTGAAGCTTTCTTC. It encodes CSVGTGMVLNTEAFF.

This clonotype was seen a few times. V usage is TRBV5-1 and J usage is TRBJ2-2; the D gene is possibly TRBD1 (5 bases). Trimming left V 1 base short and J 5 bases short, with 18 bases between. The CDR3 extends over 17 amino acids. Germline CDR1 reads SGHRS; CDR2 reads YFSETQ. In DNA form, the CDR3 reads TGCGCCAGCAGCTTGAGGTCAGGGTCATTGGGGACCGGGGAGCTGTTTTTT. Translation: CASSLRSGSLGTGELFF.

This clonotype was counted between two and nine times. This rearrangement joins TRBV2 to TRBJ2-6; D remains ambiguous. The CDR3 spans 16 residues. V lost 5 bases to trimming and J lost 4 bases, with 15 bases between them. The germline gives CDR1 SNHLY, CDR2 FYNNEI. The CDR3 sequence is CASSLRVGPGANVLTF. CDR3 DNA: TGTGCCAGCAGTCTTCGGGTTGGGCCCGGGGCCAACGTCCTGACTTTC.

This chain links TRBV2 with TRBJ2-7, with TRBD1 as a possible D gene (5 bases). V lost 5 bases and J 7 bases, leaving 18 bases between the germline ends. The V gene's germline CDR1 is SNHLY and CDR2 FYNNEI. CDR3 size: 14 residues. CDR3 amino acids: CASSFMAGRGEQYF. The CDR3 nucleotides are TGTGCCAGCAGTTTTATGGCAGGGCGTGGGGAGCAGTACTTC.

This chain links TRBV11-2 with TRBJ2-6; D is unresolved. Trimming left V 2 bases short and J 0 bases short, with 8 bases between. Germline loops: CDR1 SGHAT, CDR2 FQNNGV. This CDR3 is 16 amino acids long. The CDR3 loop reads CASSLPWTSGANVLTF. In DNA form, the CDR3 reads TGTGCCAGCAGCTTACCTTGGACCTCTGGGGCCAACGTCCTGACTTTC.

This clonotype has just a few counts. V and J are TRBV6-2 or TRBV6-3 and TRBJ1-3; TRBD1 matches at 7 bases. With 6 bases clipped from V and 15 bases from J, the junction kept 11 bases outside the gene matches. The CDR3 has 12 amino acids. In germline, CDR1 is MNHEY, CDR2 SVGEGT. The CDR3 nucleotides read TGTGCCAGCAGAACCCACAGGGGAGACGAATATTTT. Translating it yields CASRTHRGDEYF.

CDR3 loop: CATSRGGSGDYGYTF. CDR3 DNA: TGTGCCACCAGCAGAGGAGGGTCTGGGGACTATGGCTACACCTTC. The chain couples TRBV15 to TRBJ1-2; D ambiguous. CDR3 size: 15 residues. The germline CDR1 and CDR2 sequences are LNHNV and YYDKDF (reference sequence). V gave up 1 base and J gave up 3 bases, with 12 bases separating them.

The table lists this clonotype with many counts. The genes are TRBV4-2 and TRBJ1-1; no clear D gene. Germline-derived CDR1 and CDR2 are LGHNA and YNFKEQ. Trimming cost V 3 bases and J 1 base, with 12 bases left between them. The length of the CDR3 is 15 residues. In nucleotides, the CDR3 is TGTGCCAGCAGCCAGGGTGTGAGTCAGAACACTGAAGCTTTCTTT. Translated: CASSQGVSQNTEAFF.

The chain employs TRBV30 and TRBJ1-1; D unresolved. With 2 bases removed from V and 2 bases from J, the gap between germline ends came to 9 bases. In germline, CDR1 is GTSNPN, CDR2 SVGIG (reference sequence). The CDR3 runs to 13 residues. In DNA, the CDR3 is TGTGCCTGGAGTCCTCTAGGTAACACTGAAGCTTTCTTT. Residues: CAWSPLGNTEAFF.

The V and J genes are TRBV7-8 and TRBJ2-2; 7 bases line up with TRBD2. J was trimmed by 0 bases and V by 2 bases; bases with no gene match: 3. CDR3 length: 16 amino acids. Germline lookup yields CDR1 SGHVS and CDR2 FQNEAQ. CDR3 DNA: TGTGCCAGCAGCTTAATGGCGGGGGCGAACACCGGGGAGCTGTTTTTT. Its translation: CASSLMAGANTGELFF.

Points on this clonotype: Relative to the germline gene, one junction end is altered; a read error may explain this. The CDR3 region has the DNA TGTGCCAGCAGTGCGAACTTGGGGGGGGGGGAGACCCAGTACTTC. Its translation is CASSANLGGGETQYF. The chain uses TRBV10-2 and TRBJ2-5, with TRBD2 matching 7 bases. CDR3 length: 15 residues. The germline CDR1 and CDR2 sequences are WSHSY and SAAADI.

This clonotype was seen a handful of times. CDR3 bases: TGCAGTGCTAGAGGGGAGTTAAACAGCGGCCACGAGCAGTACTTC. Amino acids: CSARGELNSGHEQYF. J is TRBJ2-7 and V is TRBV20-1, with D possibly being TRBD2 (5 bases). The V gene lost 1 base and the J gene lost 5 bases, with 18 bases spanning the gap. This CDR3 has 15 residues. Germline V CDR1 and CDR2: DFQATT, SNEGSKA (reference sequence).

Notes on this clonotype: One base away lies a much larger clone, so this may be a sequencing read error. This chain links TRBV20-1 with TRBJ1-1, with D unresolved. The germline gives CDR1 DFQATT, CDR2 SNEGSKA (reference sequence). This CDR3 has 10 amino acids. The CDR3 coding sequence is TGCAGTGAACGGAACACTGGAGCTTTCTTT. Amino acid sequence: CSERNTGAFF.

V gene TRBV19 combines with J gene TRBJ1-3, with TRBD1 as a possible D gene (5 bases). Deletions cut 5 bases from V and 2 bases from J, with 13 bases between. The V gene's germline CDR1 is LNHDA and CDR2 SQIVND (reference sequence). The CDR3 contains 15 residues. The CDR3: CASSGAGPAGNTIYF. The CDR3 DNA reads TGTGCCAGTAGTGGGGCAGGGCCCGCTGGAAACACCATATATTTT.

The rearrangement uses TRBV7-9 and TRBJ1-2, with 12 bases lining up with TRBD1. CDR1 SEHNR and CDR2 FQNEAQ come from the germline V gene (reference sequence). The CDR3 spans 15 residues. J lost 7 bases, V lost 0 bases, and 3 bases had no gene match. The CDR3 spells CASSLARDRGLGYTF. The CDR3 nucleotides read TGTGCCAGCAGCTTAGCCCGGGACAGGGGGCTTGGCTACACCTTC.

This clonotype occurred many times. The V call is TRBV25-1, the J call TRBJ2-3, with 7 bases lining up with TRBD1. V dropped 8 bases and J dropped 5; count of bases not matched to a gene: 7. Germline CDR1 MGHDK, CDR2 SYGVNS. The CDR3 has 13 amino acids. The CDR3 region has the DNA TGTGCCAGCTGGGGACAGCTGGAAGATACGCAGTATTTT. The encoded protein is CASWGQLEDTQYF.

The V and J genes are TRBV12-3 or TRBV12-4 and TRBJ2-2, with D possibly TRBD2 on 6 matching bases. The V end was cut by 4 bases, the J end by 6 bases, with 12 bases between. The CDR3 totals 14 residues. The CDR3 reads CASSSSSSAGELFF. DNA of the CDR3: TGTGCCAGCAGTTCATCCTCTAGCGCCGGGGAGCTGTTTTTT.

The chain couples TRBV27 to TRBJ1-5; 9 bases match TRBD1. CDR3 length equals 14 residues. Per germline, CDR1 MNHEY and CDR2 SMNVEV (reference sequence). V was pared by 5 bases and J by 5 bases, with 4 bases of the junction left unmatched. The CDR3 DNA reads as TGTGCCAGCAGTACAGGACAGGGGCATCAGCCCCAGCATTTT. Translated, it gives CASSTGQGHQPQHF.

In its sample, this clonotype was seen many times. The CDR3 region is CAISRGAAGELFF. The CDR3 DNA reads TGTGCCATCAGCCGGGGGGCGGCCGGGGAGCTGTTTTTT. The V call is TRBV10-3, the J call TRBJ2-2, with TRBD2 as a possible D gene (7 bases). Germline V gene sequence: CDR1 ENHRY, CDR2 SYGVKD. This CDR3 is 13 amino acids long. V was shortened by 6 bases and J by 6 bases, with 11 bases between the two germline ends.